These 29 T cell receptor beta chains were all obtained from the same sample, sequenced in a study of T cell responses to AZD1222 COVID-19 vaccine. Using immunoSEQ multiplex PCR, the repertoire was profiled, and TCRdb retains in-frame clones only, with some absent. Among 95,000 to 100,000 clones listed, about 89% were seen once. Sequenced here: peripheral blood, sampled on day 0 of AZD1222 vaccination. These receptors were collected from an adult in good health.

The CDR3 sequence is CASLNRGTANYGYTF. For the CDR3, the DNA is TGTGCCAGCCTGAACCGGGGCACAGCTAACTATGGCTACACCTTC. J is TRBJ1-2 and V is TRBV2; weak D call: TRBD1 (5 bases). Trimming removed 8 bases from V and 0 bases from J, with 16 bases in between. This CDR3 has 15 residues. Looked up from germline, CDR1 is SNHLY and CDR2 is FYNNEI.

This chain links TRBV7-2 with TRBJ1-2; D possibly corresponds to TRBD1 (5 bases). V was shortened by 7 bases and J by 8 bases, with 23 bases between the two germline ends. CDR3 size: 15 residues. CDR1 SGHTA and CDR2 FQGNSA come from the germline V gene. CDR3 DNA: TGTGCCAGCACCTCCGTGGGACGGGTTTCGGGAGGCTACACCTTC. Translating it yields CASTSVGRVSGGYTF.

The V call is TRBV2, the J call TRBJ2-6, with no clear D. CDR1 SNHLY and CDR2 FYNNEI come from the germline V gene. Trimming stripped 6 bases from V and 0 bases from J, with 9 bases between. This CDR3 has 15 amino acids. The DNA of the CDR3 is TGTGCCAGCAGGAGACTCAGCTCTGGGGCCAACGTCCTGACTTTC. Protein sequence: CASRRLSSGANVLTF. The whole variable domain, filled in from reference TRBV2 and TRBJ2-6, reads EPEVTQTPSHQVTQMGQEVILRCVPISNHLYFYWYRQILGQKVEFLVSFYNNEISEKSEIFDDQFSVERPDGSNFTLKIRSTKLEDSAMYFCASRRLSSGANVLTFGAGSRLTVL.

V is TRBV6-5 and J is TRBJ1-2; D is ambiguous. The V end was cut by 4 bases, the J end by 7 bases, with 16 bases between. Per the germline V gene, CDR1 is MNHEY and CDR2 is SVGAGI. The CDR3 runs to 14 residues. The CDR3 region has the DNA TGTGCCAGCAGTTCGCCCCTGTGGTATGGTGGCTACACCTTC. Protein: CASSSPLWYGGYTF.

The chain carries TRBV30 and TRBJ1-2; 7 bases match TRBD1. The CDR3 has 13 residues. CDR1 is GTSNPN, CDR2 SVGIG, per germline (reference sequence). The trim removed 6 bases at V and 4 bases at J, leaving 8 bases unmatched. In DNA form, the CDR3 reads TGTGCCTGTGACAGGGATCGAAGCTATGGCTACACCTTC. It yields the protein CACDRDRSYGYTF.

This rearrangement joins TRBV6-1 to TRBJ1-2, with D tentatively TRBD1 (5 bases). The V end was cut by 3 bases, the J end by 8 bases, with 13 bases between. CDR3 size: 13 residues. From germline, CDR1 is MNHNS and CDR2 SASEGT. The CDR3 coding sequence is TGTGCCAGCAGTGAGGGGCGGTCTTTGGGCTACACCTTC. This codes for CASSEGRSLGYTF.

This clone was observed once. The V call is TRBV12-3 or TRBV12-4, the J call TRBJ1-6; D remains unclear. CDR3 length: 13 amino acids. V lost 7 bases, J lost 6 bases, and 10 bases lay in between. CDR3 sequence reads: CASNEVINSPLHF. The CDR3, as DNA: TGTGCCAGCAACGAGGTGATTAATTCACCCCTCCACTTT.

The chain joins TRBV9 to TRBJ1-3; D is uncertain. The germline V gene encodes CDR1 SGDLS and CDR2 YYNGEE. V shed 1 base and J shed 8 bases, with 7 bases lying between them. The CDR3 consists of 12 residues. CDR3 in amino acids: CASSVSGHTIYF. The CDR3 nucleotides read TGTGCCAGCAGCGTATCCGGGCACACCATATATTTT.

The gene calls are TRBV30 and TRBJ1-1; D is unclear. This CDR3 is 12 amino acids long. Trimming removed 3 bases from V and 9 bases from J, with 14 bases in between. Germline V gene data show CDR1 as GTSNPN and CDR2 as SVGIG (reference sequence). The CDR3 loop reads CAWSLGGPKAFF. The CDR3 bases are TGTGCCTGGAGCCTAGGCGGGCCTAAAGCTTTCTTT.

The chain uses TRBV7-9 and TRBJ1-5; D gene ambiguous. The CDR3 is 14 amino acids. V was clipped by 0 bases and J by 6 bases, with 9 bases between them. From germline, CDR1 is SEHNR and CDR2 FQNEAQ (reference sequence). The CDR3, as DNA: TGTGCCAGCAGCTTAGCTGGGTACGGTCAGCCCCAGCATTTT. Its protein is CASSLAGYGQPQHF.

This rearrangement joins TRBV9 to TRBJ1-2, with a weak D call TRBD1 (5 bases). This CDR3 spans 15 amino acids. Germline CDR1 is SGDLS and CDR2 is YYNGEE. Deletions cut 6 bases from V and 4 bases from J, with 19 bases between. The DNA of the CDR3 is TGTGCCAGCACCCTATCGGGGGTGGTGAGCTATGGCTACACCTTC. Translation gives CASTLSGVVSYGYTF.

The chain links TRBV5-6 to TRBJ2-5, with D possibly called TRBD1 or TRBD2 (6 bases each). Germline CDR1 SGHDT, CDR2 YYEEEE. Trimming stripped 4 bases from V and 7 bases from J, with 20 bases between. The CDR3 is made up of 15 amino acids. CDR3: CASSPVLGGRWTQYF. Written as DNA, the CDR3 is TGTGCCAGCAGCCCTGTTCTGGGGGGCAGATGGACCCAGTACTTC.

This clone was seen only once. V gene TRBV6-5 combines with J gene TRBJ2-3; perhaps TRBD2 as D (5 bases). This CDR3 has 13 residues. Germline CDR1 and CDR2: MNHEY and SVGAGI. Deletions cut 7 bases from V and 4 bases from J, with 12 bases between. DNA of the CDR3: TGTGCCAGCACCGTCCCGGGGTCAGATACGCAGTATTTT. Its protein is CASTVPGSDTQYF.

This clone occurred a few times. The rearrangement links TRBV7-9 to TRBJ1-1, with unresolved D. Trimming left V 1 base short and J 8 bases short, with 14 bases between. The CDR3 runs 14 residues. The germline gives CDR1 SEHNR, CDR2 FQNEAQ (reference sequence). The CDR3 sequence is CASSLGGAFLEAFF. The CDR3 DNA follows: TGTGCCAGCAGCTTAGGGGGAGCCTTCTTAGAAGCTTTCTTT.

The CDR3 is CASSPDRASNQPQHF. CDR3 nucleotides: TGTGCCAGCTCACCCGACAGGGCCAGCAATCAGCCCCAGCATTTT. J is TRBJ1-5 and V is TRBV18; 7 nucleotides agree with TRBD1. Germline CDR1 is KGHSH and CDR2 is LQKENI. The CDR3 totals 15 residues. With 3 bases clipped from V and 1 base from J, the junction kept 3 bases outside the gene matches.

The DNA for the CDR3 is TGTGCCGGAGAGCGGGGAATGGACAGGGGATGGAGGGGGACTGGAAAACTGTTTTTT. Amino acid sequence: CAGERGMDRGWRGTGKLFF. The chain combines TRBV30 with TRBJ1-4, with TRBD1 matching over 9 bases. The CDR3 is 19 amino acids. The ends lost 8 bases at V and 10 bases at J; junction bases unmatched: 29. Germline CDR1 GTSNPN, CDR2 SVGIG (reference sequence).

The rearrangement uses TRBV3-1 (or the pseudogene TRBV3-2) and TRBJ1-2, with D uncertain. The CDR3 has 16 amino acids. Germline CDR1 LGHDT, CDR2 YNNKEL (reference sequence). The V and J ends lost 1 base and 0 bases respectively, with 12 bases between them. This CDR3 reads CASSQAIAIPNYGYTF. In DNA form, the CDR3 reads TGTGCCAGCAGCCAAGCGATCGCGATCCCTAACTATGGCTACACCTTC.

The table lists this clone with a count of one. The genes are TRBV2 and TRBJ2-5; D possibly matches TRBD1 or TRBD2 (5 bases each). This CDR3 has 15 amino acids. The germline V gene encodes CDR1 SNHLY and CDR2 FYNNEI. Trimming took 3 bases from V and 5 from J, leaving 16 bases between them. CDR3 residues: CASSEARDAGETQYF. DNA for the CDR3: TGTGCCAGCAGTGAGGCCCGGGACGCCGGGGAGACCCAGTACTTC.

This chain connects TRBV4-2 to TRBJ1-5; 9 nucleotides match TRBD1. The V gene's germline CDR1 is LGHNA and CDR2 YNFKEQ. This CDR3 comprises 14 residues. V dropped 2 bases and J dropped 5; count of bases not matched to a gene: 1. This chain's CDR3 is CASSQRTGDQPQHF. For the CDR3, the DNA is TGTGCCAGCAGCCAACGGACAGGGGATCAGCCCCAGCATTTT.

The CDR3 is CASSHYSITGGDDTQYF. The CDR3, as DNA: TGTGCCAGCAGCCATTACTCTATAACAGGTGGTGATGATACGCAGTATTTT. The chain recombines TRBV11-2 with TRBJ2-3, with D possibly TRBD1 on 5 matching bases. Deletions cut 5 bases from V and 6 bases from J, with 24 bases between. CDR1 and CDR2 (germline): SGHAT, FQNNGV. CDR3 length equals 17 residues.

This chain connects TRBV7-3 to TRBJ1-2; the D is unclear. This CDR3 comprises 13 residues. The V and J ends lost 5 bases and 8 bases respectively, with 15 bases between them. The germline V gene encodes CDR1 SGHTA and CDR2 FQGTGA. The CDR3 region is CASSPMVVGGYTF. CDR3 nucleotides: TGTGCCAGCAGCCCGATGGTGGTGGGGGGCTACACCTTC. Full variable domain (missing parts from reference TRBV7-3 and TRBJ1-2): GAGVSQTPSNKVTEKGKYVELRCDPISGHTALYWYRQSLGQGPEFLIYFQGTGAADDSGLPNDRFFAVRPEGSVSTLKIQRTERGDSAVYLCASSPMVVGGYTFGSGTRLTVV.

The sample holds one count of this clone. The CDR3 DNA follows: TGTGCCAGTAGTCCATCCGGGGTTTCGTCGGGTACGCAGTATTTT. As protein: CASSPSGVSSGTQYF. The chain recombines TRBV19 with TRBJ2-3, with D possibly matching TRBD2 (5 bases). Germline V lookup: CDR1 LNHDA, CDR2 SQIVND (reference sequence). V was shortened by 5 bases and J by 8 bases, with 20 bases between the two germline ends. The CDR3 has 15 residues. Looking up the rest from reference TRBV19 and TRBJ2-3 gives the full variable domain: DGGITQSPKYLFRKEGQNVTLSCEQNLNHDAMYWYRQDPGQGLRLIYYSQIVNDFQKGDIAEGYSVSREKKESFPLTVTSAQKNPTAFYLCASSPSGVSSGTQYFGPGTRLTVL.

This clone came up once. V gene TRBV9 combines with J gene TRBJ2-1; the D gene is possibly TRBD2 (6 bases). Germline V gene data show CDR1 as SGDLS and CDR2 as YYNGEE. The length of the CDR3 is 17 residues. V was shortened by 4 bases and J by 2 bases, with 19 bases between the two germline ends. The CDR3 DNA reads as TGTGCCAGCAGCACTCATACGGGACTCGGAGCCTACAATGAGCAGTTCTTC. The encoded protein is CASSTHTGLGAYNEQFF.

Here the CDR3 DNA reads TGTGCCAGCAGCAAAACCGATCAGGGATCTGACTATGGCTACACCTTC. Protein sequence: CASSKTDQGSDYGYTF. The chain is built from TRBV7-9 and TRBJ1-2; D possibly corresponds to TRBD1 (5 bases). The CDR3 is 16 amino acids. Germline lookup yields CDR1 SEHNR and CDR2 FQNEAQ (reference sequence). V was pared by 5 bases and J by 3 bases, with 19 bases between.

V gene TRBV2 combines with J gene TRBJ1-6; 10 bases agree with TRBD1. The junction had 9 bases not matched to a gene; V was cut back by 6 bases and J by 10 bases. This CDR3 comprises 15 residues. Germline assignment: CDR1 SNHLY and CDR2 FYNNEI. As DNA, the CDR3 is TGTGCCAGCAGGGACCGACAGGGGGCTGGATCACCCCTCCACTTT. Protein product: CASRDRQGAGSPLHF. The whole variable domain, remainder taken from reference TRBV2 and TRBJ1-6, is EPEVTQTPSHQVTQMGQEVILRCVPISNHLYFYWYRQILGQKVEFLVSFYNNEISEKSEIFDDQFSVERPDGSNFTLKIRSTKLEDSAMYFCASRDRQGAGSPLHFGNGTRLTVT.

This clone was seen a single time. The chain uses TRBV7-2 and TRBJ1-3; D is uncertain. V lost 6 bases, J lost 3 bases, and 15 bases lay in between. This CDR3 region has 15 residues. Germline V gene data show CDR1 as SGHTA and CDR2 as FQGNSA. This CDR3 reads CASRSGPGYGNTIYF. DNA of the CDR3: TGTGCCAGCAGGAGCGGGCCCGGGTATGGAAACACCATATATTTT.

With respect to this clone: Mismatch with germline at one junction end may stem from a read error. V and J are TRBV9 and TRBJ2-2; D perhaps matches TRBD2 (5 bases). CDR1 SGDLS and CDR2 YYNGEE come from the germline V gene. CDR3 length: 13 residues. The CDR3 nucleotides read TGTGCCAGCAGCCGGGGTCTCACCGAGGAGCTGTTTTTT. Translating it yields CASSRGLTEELFF.

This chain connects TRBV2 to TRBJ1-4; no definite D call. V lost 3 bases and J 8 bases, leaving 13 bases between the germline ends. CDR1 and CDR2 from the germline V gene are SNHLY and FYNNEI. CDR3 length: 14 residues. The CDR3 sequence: CASSDWRVDEKLFF. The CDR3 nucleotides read TGTGCCAGCAGTGATTGGAGGGTCGACGAAAAACTGTTTTTT.

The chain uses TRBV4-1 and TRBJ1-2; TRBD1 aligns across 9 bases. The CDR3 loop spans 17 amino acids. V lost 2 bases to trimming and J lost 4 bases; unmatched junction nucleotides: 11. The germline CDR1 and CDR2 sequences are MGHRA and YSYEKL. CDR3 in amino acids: CASSQPTGGRIGYGYTF. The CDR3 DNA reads TGCGCCAGCAGCCAACCGACAGGGGGAAGGATAGGCTATGGCTACACCTTC.